This is a list of T cell receptor beta chains from one sample in a study of cytomegalovirus exposure and HLA in healthy donors. Generated by immunoSEQ multiplex PCR, the TCRdb table keeps only in-frame clones and is missing some. The sample includes fewer than 140,000 clones, around 82% seen only once; the top ten take 1.5% to 2%. The sequencing sample was made of PBMCs. The source of these receptors is a middle-aged man in good health and CMV-seronegative. Both conserved end residues are part of each CDR3. D genes are given only for firm matches. Size tells how often a clone was seen (once, few, many) or the class of an expanded clone, and some rows leave it out.

length,D,V,size,J,CDR3,DNA
17,TRBD1,TRBV2,.,TRBJ2-6,CASVKGAGGAGANVLTF,TGTGCCAGCGTCAAGGGGGCAGGGGGCGCTGGGGCCAACGTCCTGACTTTC
15,.,TRBV15,.,TRBJ2-5,CATSRGGQFQETQYF,TGTGCCACCAGCAGGGGGGGACAGTTCCAAGAGACCCAGTACTTC
18,TRBD2,TRBV4-1,.,TRBJ2-3,CASSQASWRGTSTDTQYF,TGCGCCAGCAGCCAAGCCTCCTGGCGGGGGACTAGCACAGATACGCAGTATTTT
15,TRBD1,TRBV19,.,TRBJ1-4,CASSIPGTGDEKLFF,TGTGCCAGTAGTATACCCGGGACAGGGGATGAAAAACTGTTTTTT
14,TRBD1,TRBV10-3,.,TRBJ1-6,CAISEFRGDSPLHF,TGTGCCATCAGTGAGTTCAGGGGGGATTCACCCCTCCACTTT
14,.,TRBV7-2,once,TRBJ2-5,CASSPLGGRETQYF,TGTGCCAGCAGCCCTCTAGGAGGGCGGGAGACCCAGTACTTC
19,.,TRBV9,.,TRBJ2-6,CASSVGFWGQPTGANVLTF,TGTGCCAGCAGCGTCGGGTTCTGGGGCCAGCCAACTGGGGCCAACGTCCTGACTTTC
18,TRBD1,TRBV9,few,TRBJ2-2,CASSVTVSGRGLSGELFF,TGTGCCAGCAGCGTAACGGTTAGCGGCAGGGGGCTGAGCGGGGAGCTGTTTTTT
12,.,TRBV5-4,.,TRBJ2-1,CASSFDRNEQFF,TGTGCCAGCAGCTTCGACAGGAATGAGCAGTTCTTC
13,.,TRBV6-5,.,TRBJ2-7,CASSFTGSHEQYF,TGTGCCAGCAGCTTCACAGGGTCCCACGAGCAGTACTTC
15,.,TRBV5-5,.,TRBJ2-7,CASSEAPQGLYEQYF,TGTGCCAGCAGCGAGGCCCCGCAGGGACTCTACGAGCAGTACTTC
17,TRBD1,TRBV7-2,.,TRBJ2-2,CASSPTPDRGYTGELFF,TGTGCCAGCAGCCCTACCCCGGACAGGGGGTACACCGGGGAGCTGTTTTTT
15,.,TRBV6-5,.,TRBJ1-2,CASSYRAGRTYGYTF,TGTGCCAGCAGTTACCGAGCGGGACGGACGTATGGCTACACCTTC
17,.,TRBV2,.,TRBJ2-6,CASSLGSGTSGANVLTF,TGTGCCAGCAGTCTTGGGTCAGGGACATCTGGGGCCAACGTCCTGACTTTC
14,.,TRBV7-2,once,TRBJ2-1,CASSFTSPYNEQFF,TGTGCCAGCAGCTTTACTAGCCCTTACAATGAGCAGTTCTTC
17,TRBD1,TRBV5-4,once,TRBJ1-1,CASSPDDRQGGTTEAFF,TGTGCCAGCAGCCCGGACGACCGACAGGGAGGTACGACTGAAGCTTTCTTT
13,.,TRBV5-1,once,TRBJ1-1,CASSLDRDTEAFF,TGCGCCAGCAGCTTGGACAGGGACACTGAAGCTTTCTTT
11,.,TRBV12-5,.,TRBJ1-5,CASVVNQPQHF,TGTGCTAGTGTCGTGAATCAGCCCCAGCATTTT
15,TRBD1,TRBV6-5,.,TRBJ1-4,CASSRGGQGGEKLFF,TGTGCCAGCAGTCGCGGGGGACAGGGGGGGGAAAAACTGTTTTTT
16,TRBD2,TRBV7-9,.,TRBJ2-2,CSSSVLRGGRTGELFF,TGTTCCAGCAGCGTCCTGCGGGGGGGCCGAACCGGGGAGCTGTTTTTT
14,.,TRBV7-2,.,TRBJ2-2,CASGTPFNTGELFF,TGTGCCTCTGGGACTCCTTTTAACACCGGGGAGCTGTTTTTT
16,.,TRBV6-7,.,TRBJ2-2,CASSYCRSGYTGELFF,TGTGCCAGCAGTTACTGTAGGAGCGGATACACCGGGGAGCTGTTTTTT
14,TRBD1,TRBV19,.,TRBJ1-5,CASSPTGGGQPQHF,TGTGCCAGTAGCCCGACAGGGGGCGGTCAGCCCCAGCATTTT
14,.,TRBV5-1,.,TRBJ2-5,CASSLATYQETQYF,TGCGCCAGCAGCTTGGCTACCTACCAAGAGACCCAGTACTTC
15,TRBD1,TRBV29-1,few,TRBJ1-3,CSALTDRDVDNTIYF,TGCAGCGCCCTAACGGACAGGGATGTTGACAACACCATATATTTT
16,TRBD1,TRBV11-2,.,TRBJ1-6,CASSITGGSYNSPLHF,TGTGCCAGCAGCATCACAGGGGGCTCCTATAATTCACCCCTCCACTTT
12,.,TRBV11-3,.,TRBJ2-3,CASSSRANTQYF,TGTGCCAGCAGCTCCCGTGCGAATACGCAGTATTTT
11,.,TRBV12-5,.,TRBJ2-2,CASVGGGELFF,TGTGCTAGTGTAGGGGGCGGGGAGCTGTTTTTT
19,.,TRBV19,few,TRBJ2-6,CASSIRSGTPFSGANVLTF,TGTGCCAGTAGTATTAGATCCGGGACACCCTTCTCTGGGGCCAACGTCCTGACTTTC
14,TRBD1,TRBV6-5,.,TRBJ1-4,CASSSQGADEKLFF,TGTGCCAGCAGTTCACAGGGGGCCGATGAAAAACTGTTTTTT
19,.,TRBV19,.,TRBJ1-4,CASRPTGGMERATNEKLFF,TGTGCCAGTCGTCCTACTGGGGGGATGGAGAGGGCAACTAATGAAAAACTGTTTTTT
14,.,TRBV4-2,few,TRBJ1-2,CASSRGLGNYGYTF,TGTGCCAGCAGCAGGGGCCTTGGCAACTATGGCTACACCTTC
15,.,TRBV4-3,.,TRBJ1-2,CASSPSAKYYYGYTF,TGCGCCAGCAGCCCCTCCGCCAAATACTACTATGGCTACACCTTC
14,TRBD1,TRBV7-9,.,TRBJ1-1,CASSRRAGTGEAFF,TGTGCCAGCAGCCGGCGCGCCGGGACAGGGGAAGCTTTCTTT
17,TRBD1,TRBV28,.,TRBJ2-1,CASNGDRVQWSYNEQFF,TGTGCCAGCAACGGGGACAGAGTTCAGTGGTCCTACAATGAGCAGTTCTTC
13,.,TRBV7-7,.,TRBJ2-2,CASSFKLSGELFF,TGTGCTAGCAGCTTTAAGCTCTCCGGGGAGCTGTTTTTT
15,TRBD1,TRBV5-4,.,TRBJ1-6,CASSLRQGINSPLHF,TGTGCCAGCAGCTTGCGACAGGGGATAAATTCACCCCTCCACTTT
14,TRBD2,TRBV6-5,.,TRBJ2-7,CASTLRRESYEQYF,TGTGCCAGCACCCTACGGCGGGAGTCCTACGAGCAGTACTTC
14,.,TRBV6-4,.,TRBJ1-5,CASSDMYSNQPQHF,TGTGCCAGCAGTGACATGTATAGCAATCAGCCCCAGCATTTT
12,.,TRBV18,.,TRBJ1-1,CASSPTQIEAFF,TGTGCCAGCTCACCGACTCAGATTGAAGCTTTCTTT
11,.,TRBV2,.,TRBJ2-5,CASSPGETQYF,TGTGCCAGCAGCCCCGGAGAGACCCAGTACTTC
14,.,TRBV5-1,.,TRBJ1-5,CASSLDGSDQPQHF,TGCGCCAGCAGCTTGGACGGTAGCGATCAGCCCCAGCATTTT
14,.,TRBV5-1,once,TRBJ1-2,CASSSGGGGYGYTF,TGCGCCAGCAGCAGTGGAGGCGGGGGCTATGGCTACACCTTC
14,TRBD1,TRBV18,.,TRBJ2-1,CASSPDRGYNEQFF,TGTGCCAGCTCACCAGACAGGGGTTACAATGAGCAGTTCTTC
15,.,TRBV10-3,.,TRBJ1-6,CAISPDIIQGSPLHF,TGTGCCATCAGTCCCGACATTATACAGGGTTCACCCCTCCACTTT
16,TRBD2,TRBV7-6,once,TRBJ2-3,CASSRLAGGTTDTQYF,TGTGCCAGCAGTAGACTAGCGGGGGGGACCACAGATACGCAGTATTTT